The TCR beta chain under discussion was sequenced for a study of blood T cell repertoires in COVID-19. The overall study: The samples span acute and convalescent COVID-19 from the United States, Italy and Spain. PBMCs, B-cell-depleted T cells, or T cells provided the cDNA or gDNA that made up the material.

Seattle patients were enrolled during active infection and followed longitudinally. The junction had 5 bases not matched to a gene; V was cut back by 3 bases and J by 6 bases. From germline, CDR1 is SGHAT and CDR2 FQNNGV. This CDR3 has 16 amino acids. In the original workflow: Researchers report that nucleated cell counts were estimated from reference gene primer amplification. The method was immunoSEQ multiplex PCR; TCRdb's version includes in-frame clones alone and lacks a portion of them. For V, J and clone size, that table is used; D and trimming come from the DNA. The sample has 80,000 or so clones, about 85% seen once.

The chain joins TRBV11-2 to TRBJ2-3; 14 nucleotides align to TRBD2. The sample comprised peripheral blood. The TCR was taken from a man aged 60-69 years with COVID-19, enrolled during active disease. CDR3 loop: CASSLTSGGAWDTQYF. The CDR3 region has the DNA TGTGCCAGCAGCTTGACTAGCGGGGGGGCTTGGGATACGCAGTATTTT. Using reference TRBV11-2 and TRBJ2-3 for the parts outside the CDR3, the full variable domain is EAGVAQSPRYKIIEKRQSVAFWCNPISGHATLYWYQQILGQGPKLLIQFQNNGVVDDSQLPKDRFSAERLKGVDSTLKIQPAKLEDSAVYLCASSLTSGGAWDTQYFGPGTRLTVL.